These 16 T cell receptor beta chains were all obtained from the same sample, sequenced in a study of T cells in Graves' hyperthyroidism and ophthalmopathy. The CDR3 regions of TCR beta were amplified from RNA transcripts. The TCR CDR3 first-round RT-PCR relied on the HTBI primer set. Each CDR3 protein is one row after TCRdb ran MiXCR on the multiplex PCR reads. The sample has approximately 630,000 distinct CDR3 sequences; 15% to 20% are singletons. The sequenced material came from blood. Every receptor here comes from a woman aged 30 to 39 with Graves' hyperthyroidism.

This clonotype was seen a few times. The rearrangement joins TRBV5-1 to TRBJ1-3; D unresolved. The V end lost 0 bases, the J end lost 5 bases, and 9 bases lay between the germline ends. The germline V gene encodes CDR1 SGHRS and CDR2 YFSETQ. The length of the CDR3 is 14 residues. The CDR3 protein is CASSLEPLRNTIYF. The CDR3 DNA reads as TGCGCCAGCAGCTTGGAACCATTACGAAACACCATATATTTT.

The sample holds many counts of this clonotype. The chain combines TRBV12-3 or TRBV12-4 with TRBJ1-1; no reliable D call. This CDR3 is 13 amino acids long. The V and J ends lost 7 bases and 5 bases respectively, with 14 bases between them. CDR3 loop: CASTPDGVTEAFF. CDR3 nucleotides: TGTGCCAGCACCCCCGACGGGGTGACTGAAGCTTTCTTT.

The table lists this clonotype with many counts. The chain has TRBV7-2 and TRBJ2-3, with a tentative D call TRBD2 (5 bases). V was shortened by 6 bases and J by 2 bases, with 12 bases between the two germline ends. The CDR3 contains 14 residues. Per germline, CDR1 SGHTA and CDR2 FQGNSA. Written as DNA, the CDR3 is TGTGCCAGCAGGGTGGGAGTTGCCACAGATACGCAGTATTTT. Translated: CASRVGVATDTQYF.

This clonotype occurred a few times. This sequence joins TRBV5-1 and TRBJ2-1, with 9 bases lining up with TRBD2. J lost 7 bases, V lost 1 base, and 6 bases had no gene match. Germline values: CDR1 SGHRS, CDR2 YFSETQ. The CDR3 has 15 amino acids. CDR3 bases: TGCGCCAGCAGCTTGTCGGCTAGCGGGATAAATGAGCAGTTCTTC. It is translated as CASSLSASGINEQFF.

In its sample, this clonotype was seen a few times. The chain employs TRBV5-4 and TRBJ1-2; D may be TRBD1 (5 bases). CDR1 is SGHNT and CDR2 is YYREEE in the germline V gene (reference sequence). The CDR3 length is 16 residues. The germline V and J ends were trimmed by 0 bases and 3 bases, with 15 bases remaining between them. In DNA, the CDR3 is TGTGCCAGCAGCTTGGGGGGCGGGGGATCGGACTATGGCTACACCTTC. It specifies CASSLGGGGSDYGYTF.

The rearrangement joins TRBV3-2 to TRBJ2-3; the D call TRBD2 from the table was never checked on the DNA. TRBV3-2 is assigned pseudogene status. The CDR3 covers 14 residues. This CDR3 reads CASSKRGGEDTQYF. The DNA of the CDR3 is TGTGCCAGCAGCAAGCGGGGGGGGGAGGATACGCAGTATTTT.

This clonotype showed up just a few times. The rearrangement links TRBV7-9 to TRBJ2-5; TRBD2 agrees at 8 bases. CDR3 length: 16 amino acids. Looked up from germline, CDR1 is SEHNR and CDR2 is FQNEAQ (reference sequence). Trimming cost V 5 bases and J 1 base; bases outside gene matches: 9. The CDR3 protein is CASSTTSGGPQETQYF. Here the CDR3 DNA reads TGTGCCAGCAGCACCACATCGGGGGGGCCCCAAGAGACCCAGTACTTC.

This clonotype has a count of ten or more. J is TRBJ2-7 and V is TRBV28; D may match TRBD1 or TRBD2 (5 bases each). This CDR3 is built from 14 residues. CDR1 is MDHEN and CDR2 is SYDVKM in the germline V gene. V was shortened by 6 bases and J by 5 bases, with 17 bases between the two germline ends. The CDR3 DNA is TGTGCCAGCAGCTTTTGGACAACCGGGAACGAGCAGTACTTC. Amino acid sequence: CASSFWTTGNEQYF. Together with reference TRBV28 and TRBJ2-7, the CDR3 gives the full variable domain: DVKVTQSSRYLVKRTGEKVFLECVQDMDHENMFWYRQDPGLGLRLIYFSYDVKMKEKGDIPEGYSVSREKKERFSLILESASTNQTSMYLCASSFWTTGNEQYFGPGTRLTVT.

This clonotype was seen more than once but under ten times. A read error is likely, as this CDR3 ends without the conserved phenylalanine or tryptophan. This sequence joins TRBV20-1 and TRBJ2-1; 8 nucleotides line up with TRBD2. CDR1 is DFQATT and CDR2 is SNEGSKA in the germline V gene (reference sequence). J gave up 3 bases and V 3 bases, and 10 bases lay outside the gene matches. This CDR3 comprises 16 residues. The chain's CDR3 is CSASQQLAEFYNEQFS. The CDR3 nucleotides read TGCAGTGCTAGCCAACAACTAGCGGAGTTCTACAATGAGCAGTTCTCC.

This clonotype was seen ten or more times. This chain joins TRBV3-1 and TRBJ2-5; 7 bases agree with TRBD1. The germline gives CDR1 LGHDT, CDR2 YNNKEL (reference sequence). The CDR3 loop spans 14 amino acids. The trim removed 3 bases at V and 2 bases at J, leaving 3 bases unmatched. The CDR3 spells CASSHAGGQETQYF. For the CDR3, the DNA is TGTGCCAGCAGCCACGCAGGGGGACAAGAGACCCAGTACTTC.

This clonotype showed up many times. This rearrangement joins TRBV3-1 to TRBJ1-1, with no clear D. This CDR3 has 15 residues. The V gene lost 0 bases and the J gene lost 1 base, with 9 bases spanning the gap. Germline V gene lookup returns CDR1 LGHDT and CDR2 YNNKEL (reference sequence). CDR3: CASSQDPDRNTEAFF. In nucleotides, the CDR3 is TGTGCCAGCAGCCAAGACCCAGATAGGAACACTGAAGCTTTCTTT.

A note on this clonotype: This clone may be a read error of a much larger clone one base away. The chain recombines TRBV2 with TRBJ2-7; no clear D gene. The V gene's germline CDR1 is SNHLY and CDR2 FYNNEI. V was pared by 3 bases and J by 6 bases, with 9 bases between. This CDR3 contains 12 residues. CDR3 coding DNA: TGTGCCAGCAGTGACAGTCGGGCCGAGCAGTACTTC. Translation: CASSDSRAEQYF.

This clonotype has just one count. The chain joins TRBV4-2 to TRBJ2-2; weak D call: TRBD1 (6 bases). Germline-derived CDR1 and CDR2 are LGHNA and YNFKEQ. Trimming stripped 4 bases from V and 9 bases from J, with 18 bases between. The CDR3 is 15 amino acids. The CDR3 DNA sequence: TGTGCCAGCAGCCCATCCTACAGGGACGCCAGGGAGCTGTTTTTT. Its translation: CASSPSYRDARELFF.

This clonotype was detected ten times or more. The chain joins TRBV5-1 to TRBJ1-5; 9 bases line up with TRBD1. J lost 4 bases, V lost 4 bases, and 3 bases had no gene match. This CDR3 has 14 amino acids. Germline values: CDR1 SGHRS, CDR2 YFSETQ. The CDR3 spells CASSETGGNQPQHF. In DNA, the CDR3 is TGCGCCAGCAGCGAGACAGGGGGAAATCAGCCCCAGCATTTT.

This clonotype has a handful of counts. This chain uses TRBV24-1 with TRBJ2-6; D is unresolved. The germline V gene has CDR1 KGHDR and CDR2 SFDVKD. This CDR3 contains 17 residues. The V and J ends lost 3 bases and 0 bases respectively, with 11 bases between them. The CDR3 loop reads CATSDRSRGSGANVLTF. DNA for the CDR3: TGTGCCACCAGTGATCGCTCCCGCGGCTCTGGGGCCAACGTCCTGACTTTC.

This chain uses TRBV9 with TRBJ2-7; TRBD2 might be the D (6 bases). The CDR3 length is 15 residues. V was trimmed by 0 bases and J by 6 bases, leaving 16 bases between them. Germline loops: CDR1 SGDLS, CDR2 YYNGEE. The CDR3 sequence: CASSVAGDLGGEQYF. DNA for the CDR3: TGTGCCAGCAGCGTAGCCGGGGACCTGGGGGGCGAGCAGTACTTC.